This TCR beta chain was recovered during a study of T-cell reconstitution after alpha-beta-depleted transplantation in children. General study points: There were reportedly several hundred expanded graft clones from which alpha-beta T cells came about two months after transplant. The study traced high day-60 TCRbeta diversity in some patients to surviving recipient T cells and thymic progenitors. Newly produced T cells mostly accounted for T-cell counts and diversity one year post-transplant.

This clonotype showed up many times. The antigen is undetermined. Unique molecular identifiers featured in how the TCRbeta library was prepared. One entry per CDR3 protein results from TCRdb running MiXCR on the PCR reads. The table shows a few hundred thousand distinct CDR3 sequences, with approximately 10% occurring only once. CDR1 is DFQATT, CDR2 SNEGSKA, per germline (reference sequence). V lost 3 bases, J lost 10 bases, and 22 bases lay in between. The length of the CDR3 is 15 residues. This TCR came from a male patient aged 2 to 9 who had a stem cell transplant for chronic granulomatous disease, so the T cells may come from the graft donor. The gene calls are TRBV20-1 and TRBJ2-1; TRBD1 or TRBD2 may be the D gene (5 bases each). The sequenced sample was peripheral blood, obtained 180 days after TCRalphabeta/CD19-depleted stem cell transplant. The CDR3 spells CSASRGFTSGQEQFF. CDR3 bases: TGCAGTGCTAGTCGGGGTTTTACATCCGGACAAGAGCAGTTCTTC.